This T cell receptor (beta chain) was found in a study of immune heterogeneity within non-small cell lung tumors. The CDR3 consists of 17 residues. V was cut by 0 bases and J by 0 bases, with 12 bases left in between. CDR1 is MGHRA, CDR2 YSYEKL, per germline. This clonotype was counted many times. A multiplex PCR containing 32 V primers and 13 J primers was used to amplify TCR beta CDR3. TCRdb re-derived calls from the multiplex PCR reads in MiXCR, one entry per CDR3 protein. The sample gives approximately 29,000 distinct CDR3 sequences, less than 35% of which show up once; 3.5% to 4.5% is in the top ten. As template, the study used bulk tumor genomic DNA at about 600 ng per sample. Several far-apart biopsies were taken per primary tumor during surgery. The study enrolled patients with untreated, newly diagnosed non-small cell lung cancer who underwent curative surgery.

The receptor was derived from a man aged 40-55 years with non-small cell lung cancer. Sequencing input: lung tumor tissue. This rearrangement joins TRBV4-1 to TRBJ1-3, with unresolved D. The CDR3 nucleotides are TGCGCCAGCAGCCAAGAAGGATCTACGGGCTCTGGAAACACCATATATTTT. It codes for CASSQEGSTGSGNTIYF.